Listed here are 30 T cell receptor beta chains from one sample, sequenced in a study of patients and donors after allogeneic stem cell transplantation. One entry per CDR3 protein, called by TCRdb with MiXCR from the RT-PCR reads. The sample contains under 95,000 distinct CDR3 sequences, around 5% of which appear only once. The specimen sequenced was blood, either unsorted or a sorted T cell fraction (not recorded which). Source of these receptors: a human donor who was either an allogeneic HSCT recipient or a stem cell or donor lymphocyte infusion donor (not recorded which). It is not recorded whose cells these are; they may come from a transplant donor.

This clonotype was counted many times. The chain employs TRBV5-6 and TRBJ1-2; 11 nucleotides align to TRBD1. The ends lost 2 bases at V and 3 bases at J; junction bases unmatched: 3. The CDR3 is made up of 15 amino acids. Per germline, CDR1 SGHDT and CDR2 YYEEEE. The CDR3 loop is CASSLWDRGYYGYTF. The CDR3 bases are TGTGCCAGCAGCTTATGGGACAGGGGGTACTATGGCTACACCTTC.

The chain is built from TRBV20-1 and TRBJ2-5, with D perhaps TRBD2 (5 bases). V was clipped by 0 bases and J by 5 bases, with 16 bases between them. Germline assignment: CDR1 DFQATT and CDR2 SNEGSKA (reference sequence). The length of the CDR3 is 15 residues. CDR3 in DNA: TGCAGTGCTAGAGATCCTGGCGGGCACGAGGAGACCCAGTACTTC. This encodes CSARDPGGHEETQYF.

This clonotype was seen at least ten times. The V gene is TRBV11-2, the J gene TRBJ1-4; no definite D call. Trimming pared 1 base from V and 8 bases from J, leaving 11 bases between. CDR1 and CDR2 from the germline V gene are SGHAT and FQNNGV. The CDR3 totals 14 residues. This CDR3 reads CASSLGGVGEKLFF. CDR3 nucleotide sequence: TGTGCCAGCAGCTTAGGCGGGGTTGGGGAAAAACTGTTTTTT.

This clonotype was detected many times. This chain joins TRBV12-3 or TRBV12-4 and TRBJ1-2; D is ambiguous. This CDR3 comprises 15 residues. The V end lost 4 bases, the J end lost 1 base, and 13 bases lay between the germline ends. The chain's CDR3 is CASSSGALVNYGYTF. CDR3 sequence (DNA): TGTGCCAGCAGTTCAGGCGCTCTTGTTAACTATGGCTACACCTTC.

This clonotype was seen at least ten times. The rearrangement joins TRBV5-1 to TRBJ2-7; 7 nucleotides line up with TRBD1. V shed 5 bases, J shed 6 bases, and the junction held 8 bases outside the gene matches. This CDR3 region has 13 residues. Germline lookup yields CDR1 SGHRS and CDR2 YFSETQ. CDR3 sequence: CASSDRDQGEQYF. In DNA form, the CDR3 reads TGCGCCAGCAGTGACAGGGATCAGGGCGAGCAGTACTTC. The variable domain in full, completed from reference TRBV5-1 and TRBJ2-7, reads KAGVTQTPRYLIKTRGQQVTLSCSPISGHRSVSWYQQTPGQGLQFLFEYFSETQRNKGNFPGRFSGRQFSNSRSEMNVSTLELGDSALYLCASSDRDQGEQYFGPGTRLTVT.

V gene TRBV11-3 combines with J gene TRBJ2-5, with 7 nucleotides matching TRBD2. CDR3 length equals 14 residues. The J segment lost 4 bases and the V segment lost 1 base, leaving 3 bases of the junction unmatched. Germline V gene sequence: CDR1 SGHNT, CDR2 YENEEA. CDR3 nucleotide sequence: TGTGCCAGCAGCTTAGGGGGGGGTCCAGAGACCCAGTACTTC. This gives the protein CASSLGGGPETQYF.

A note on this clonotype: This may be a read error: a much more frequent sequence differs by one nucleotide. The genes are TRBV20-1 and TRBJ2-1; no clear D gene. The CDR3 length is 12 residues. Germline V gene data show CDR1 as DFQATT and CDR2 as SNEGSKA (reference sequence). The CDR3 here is CSASSEPNELFF. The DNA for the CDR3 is TGCAGTGCTAGTTCAGAGCCCAATGAGCTGTTCTTC.

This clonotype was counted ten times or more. This CDR3 is CASSLGVGQGYTEAFF. The CDR3 DNA reads TGTGCCAGCAGCTTGGGAGTGGGACAGGGTTACACTGAAGCTTTCTTT. This chain links TRBV5-5 with TRBJ1-1, with TRBD1 matching 9 bases. The V gene end was trimmed by 0 bases and the J gene end by 3 bases; junction bases not matched to a gene: 6. The CDR3 is 16 amino acids. The V gene's germline CDR1 is SGHKS and CDR2 YYEKEE (reference sequence).

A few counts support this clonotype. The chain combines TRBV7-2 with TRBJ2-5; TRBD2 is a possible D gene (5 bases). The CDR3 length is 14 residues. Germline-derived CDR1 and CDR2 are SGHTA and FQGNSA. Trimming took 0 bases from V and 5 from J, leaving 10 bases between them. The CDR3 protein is CASSLAGIRETQYF. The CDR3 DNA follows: TGTGCCAGCAGCTTAGCCGGGATAAGGGAGACCCAGTACTTC.

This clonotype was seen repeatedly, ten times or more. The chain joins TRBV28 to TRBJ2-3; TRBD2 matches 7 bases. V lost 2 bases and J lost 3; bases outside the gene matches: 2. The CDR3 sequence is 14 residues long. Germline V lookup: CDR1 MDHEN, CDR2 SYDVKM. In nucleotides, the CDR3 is TGTGCCAGCAGTTTAGACGGGGGGACAGATACGCAGTATTTT. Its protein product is CASSLDGGTDTQYF.

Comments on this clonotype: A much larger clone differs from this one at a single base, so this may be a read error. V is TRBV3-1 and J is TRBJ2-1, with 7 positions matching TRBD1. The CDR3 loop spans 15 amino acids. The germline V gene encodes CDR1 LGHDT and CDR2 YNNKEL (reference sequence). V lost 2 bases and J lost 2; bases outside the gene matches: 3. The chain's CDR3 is CASSQIRGTYNEQFF. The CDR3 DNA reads TGTGCCAGCAGCCAAATCAGGGGGACCTACAATGAGCAGTTCTTC.

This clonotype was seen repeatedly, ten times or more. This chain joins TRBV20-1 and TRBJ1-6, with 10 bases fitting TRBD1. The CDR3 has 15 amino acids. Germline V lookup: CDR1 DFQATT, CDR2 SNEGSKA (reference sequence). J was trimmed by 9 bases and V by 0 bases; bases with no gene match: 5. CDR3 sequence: CSAREGTGDGSPLHF. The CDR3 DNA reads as TGCAGTGCTAGAGAAGGGACAGGGGATGGTTCACCCCTCCACTTT.

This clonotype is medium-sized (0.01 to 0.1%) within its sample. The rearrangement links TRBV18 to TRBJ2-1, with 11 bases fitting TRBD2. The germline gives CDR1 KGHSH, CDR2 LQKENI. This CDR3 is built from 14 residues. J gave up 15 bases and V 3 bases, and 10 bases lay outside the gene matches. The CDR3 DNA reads TGTGCCAGCTCACCGCCAACTAGCGGGGGTAATCTGTTCTTC. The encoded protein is CASSPPTSGGNLFF.

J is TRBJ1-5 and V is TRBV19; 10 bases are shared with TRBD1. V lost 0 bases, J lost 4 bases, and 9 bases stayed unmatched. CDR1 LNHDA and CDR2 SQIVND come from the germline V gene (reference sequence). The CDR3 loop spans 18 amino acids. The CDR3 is CASSIDRDRGRYNQPQHF. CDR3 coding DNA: TGTGCCAGTAGTATAGACCGGGACAGGGGTCGGTATAATCAGCCCCAGCATTTT.

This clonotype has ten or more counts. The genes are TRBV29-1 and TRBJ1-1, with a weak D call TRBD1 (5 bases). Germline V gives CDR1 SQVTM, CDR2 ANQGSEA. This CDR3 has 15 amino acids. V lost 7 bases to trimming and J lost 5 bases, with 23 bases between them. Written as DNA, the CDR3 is TGCAGCGCGAAGCTCAGTGGGGGGACTGGAACTGAAGCTTTCTTT. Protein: CSAKLSGGTGTEAFF. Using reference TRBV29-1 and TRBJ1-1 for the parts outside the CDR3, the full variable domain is SAVISQKPSRDICQRGTSLTIQCQVDSQVTMMFWYRQQPGQSLTLIATANQGSEATYESGFVIDKFPISRPNLTFSTLTVSNMSPEDSSIYLCSAKLSGGTGTEAFFGQGTRLTVV.

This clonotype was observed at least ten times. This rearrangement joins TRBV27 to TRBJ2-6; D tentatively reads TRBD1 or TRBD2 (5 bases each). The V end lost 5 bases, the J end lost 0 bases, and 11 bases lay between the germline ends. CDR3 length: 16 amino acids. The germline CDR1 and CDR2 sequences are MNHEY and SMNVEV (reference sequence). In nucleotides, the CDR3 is TGTGCCAGCAGTCTCGAGGGGTTCTCTGGGGCCAACGTCCTGACTTTC. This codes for CASSLEGFSGANVLTF.

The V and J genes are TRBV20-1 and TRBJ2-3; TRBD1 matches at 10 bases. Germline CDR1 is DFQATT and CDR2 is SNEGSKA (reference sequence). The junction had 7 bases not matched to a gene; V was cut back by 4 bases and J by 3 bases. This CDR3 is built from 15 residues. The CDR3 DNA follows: TGCAGTGCTATCCCCGTGGACAGGGGGACAGATACGCAGTATTTT. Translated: CSAIPVDRGTDTQYF.

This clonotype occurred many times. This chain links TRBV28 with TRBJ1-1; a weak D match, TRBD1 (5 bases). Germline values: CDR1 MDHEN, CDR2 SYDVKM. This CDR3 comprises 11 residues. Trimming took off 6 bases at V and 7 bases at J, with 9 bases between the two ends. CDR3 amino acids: CASRTDSEAFF. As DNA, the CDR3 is TGTGCCAGCAGAACAGACAGTGAAGCTTTCTTT.

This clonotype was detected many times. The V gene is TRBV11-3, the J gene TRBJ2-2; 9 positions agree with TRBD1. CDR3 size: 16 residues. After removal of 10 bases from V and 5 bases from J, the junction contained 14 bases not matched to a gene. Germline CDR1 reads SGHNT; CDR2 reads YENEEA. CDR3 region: CATLPRTGDGTGELFF. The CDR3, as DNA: TGTGCCACCCTGCCGAGGACAGGGGACGGAACCGGGGAGCTGTTTTTT.

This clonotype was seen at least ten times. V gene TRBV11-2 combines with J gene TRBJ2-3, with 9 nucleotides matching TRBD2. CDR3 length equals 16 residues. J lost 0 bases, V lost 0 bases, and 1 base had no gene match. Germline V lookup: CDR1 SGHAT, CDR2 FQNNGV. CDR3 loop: CASSLDGLASTDTQYF. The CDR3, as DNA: TGTGCCAGCAGCTTAGATGGACTAGCGAGCACAGATACGCAGTATTTT. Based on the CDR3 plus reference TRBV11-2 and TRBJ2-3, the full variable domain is EAGVAQSPRYKIIEKRQSVAFWCNPISGHATLYWYQQILGQGPKLLIQFQNNGVVDDSQLPKDRFSAERLKGVDSTLKIQPAKLEDSAVYLCASSLDGLASTDTQYFGPGTRLTVL.

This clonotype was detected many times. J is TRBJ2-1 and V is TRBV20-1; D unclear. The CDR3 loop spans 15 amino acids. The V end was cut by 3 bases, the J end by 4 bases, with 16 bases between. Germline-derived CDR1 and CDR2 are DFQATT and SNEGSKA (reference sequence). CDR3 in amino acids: CSASALAEAYNEQFF. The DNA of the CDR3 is TGCAGTGCTAGTGCTTTAGCCGAGGCGTACAATGAGCAGTTCTTC.

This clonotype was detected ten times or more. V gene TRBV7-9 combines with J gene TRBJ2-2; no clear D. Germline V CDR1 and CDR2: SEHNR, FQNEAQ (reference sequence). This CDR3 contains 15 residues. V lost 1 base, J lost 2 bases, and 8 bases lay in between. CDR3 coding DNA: TGTGCCAGCAGCTTAGGACGCGGTAACACCGGGGAGCTGTTTTTT. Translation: CASSLGRGNTGELFF.

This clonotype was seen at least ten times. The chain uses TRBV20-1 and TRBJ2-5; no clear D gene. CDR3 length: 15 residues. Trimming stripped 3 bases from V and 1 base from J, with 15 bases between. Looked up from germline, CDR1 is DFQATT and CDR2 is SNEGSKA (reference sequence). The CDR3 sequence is CSASPPLGPQETQYF. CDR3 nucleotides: TGCAGTGCTAGTCCCCCGCTTGGCCCCCAAGAGACCCAGTACTTC.

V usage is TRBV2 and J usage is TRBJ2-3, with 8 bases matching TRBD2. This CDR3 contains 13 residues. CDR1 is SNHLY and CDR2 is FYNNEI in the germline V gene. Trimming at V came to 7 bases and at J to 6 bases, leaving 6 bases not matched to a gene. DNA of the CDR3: TGTGCCAGCAATAGCGGGGTGCGGGATACGCAGTATTTT. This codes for CASNSGVRDTQYF.

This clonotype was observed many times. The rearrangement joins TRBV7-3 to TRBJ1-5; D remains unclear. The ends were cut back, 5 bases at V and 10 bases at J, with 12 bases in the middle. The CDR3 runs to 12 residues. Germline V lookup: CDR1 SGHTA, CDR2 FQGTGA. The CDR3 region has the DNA TGTGCCAGCAGCCCGAGAGTAGGCCCCCAGCATTTT. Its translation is CASSPRVGPQHF.

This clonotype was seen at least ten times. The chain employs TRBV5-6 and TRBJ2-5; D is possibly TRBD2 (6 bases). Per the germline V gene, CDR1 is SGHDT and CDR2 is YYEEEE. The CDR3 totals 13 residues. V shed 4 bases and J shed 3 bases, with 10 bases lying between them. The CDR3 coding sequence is TGTGCCAGCAGCGAGACTAGAGAAGAGACCCAGTACTTC. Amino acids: CASSETREETQYF.

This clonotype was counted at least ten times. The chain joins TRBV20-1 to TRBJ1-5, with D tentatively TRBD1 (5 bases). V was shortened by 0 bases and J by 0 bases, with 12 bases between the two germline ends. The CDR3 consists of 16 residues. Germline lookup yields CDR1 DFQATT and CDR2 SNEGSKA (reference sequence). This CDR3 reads CSARDRGRYSNQPQHF. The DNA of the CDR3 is TGCAGTGCTAGAGATCGGGGGAGATATAGCAATCAGCCCCAGCATTTT.

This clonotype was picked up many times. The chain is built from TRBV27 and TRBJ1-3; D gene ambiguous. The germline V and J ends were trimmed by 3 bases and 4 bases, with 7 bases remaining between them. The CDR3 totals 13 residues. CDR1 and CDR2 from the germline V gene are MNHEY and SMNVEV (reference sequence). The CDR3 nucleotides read TGTGCCAGCAGTTTGGCGAGGGGAAACACCATATATTTT. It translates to CASSLARGNTIYF.

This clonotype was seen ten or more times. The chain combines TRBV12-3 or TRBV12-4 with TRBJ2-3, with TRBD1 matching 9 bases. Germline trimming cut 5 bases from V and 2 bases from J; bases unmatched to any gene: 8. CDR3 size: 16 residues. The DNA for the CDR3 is TGTGCCAGCAGTCCTACCGGGACAGGGAACACAGATACGCAGTATTTT. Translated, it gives CASSPTGTGNTDTQYF.

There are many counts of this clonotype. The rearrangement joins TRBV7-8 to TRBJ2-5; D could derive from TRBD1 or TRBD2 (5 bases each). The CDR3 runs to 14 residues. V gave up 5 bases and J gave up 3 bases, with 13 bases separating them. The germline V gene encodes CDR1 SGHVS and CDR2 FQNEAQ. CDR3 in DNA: TGTGCCAGCAGCCCGCTGGGGACGGAAGAGACCCAGTACTTC. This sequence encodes CASSPLGTEETQYF.